Below, one T cell receptor beta chain is given with its context. Its specificity is not known. The table came from immunoSEQ multiplex PCR; TCRdb's copy has only in-frame clones and leaves some out. The data hold about 76,000 clones, with approximately 88% observed a single time. The data derive from a study of T cell responses to AZD1222 COVID-19 vaccine. Findings and limits, study-wide: Females outnumbered males among donors, who were mostly white British; clonal diversity was possibly underestimated.

V dropped 6 bases and J dropped 7; count of bases not matched to a gene: 0. This CDR3 contains 12 residues. Germline values: CDR1 MNHEY, CDR2 SMNVEV (reference sequence). The chain links TRBV27 to TRBJ1-4, with 9 bases lining up with TRBD1. The sample here was peripheral blood, taken on day 0 of MenACWY control vaccination. The source of this sequence is an adult in good health. The CDR3 spells CASRTGGEKLFF. As DNA, the CDR3 is TGTGCCAGCAGGACAGGGGGTGAAAAACTGTTTTTT.